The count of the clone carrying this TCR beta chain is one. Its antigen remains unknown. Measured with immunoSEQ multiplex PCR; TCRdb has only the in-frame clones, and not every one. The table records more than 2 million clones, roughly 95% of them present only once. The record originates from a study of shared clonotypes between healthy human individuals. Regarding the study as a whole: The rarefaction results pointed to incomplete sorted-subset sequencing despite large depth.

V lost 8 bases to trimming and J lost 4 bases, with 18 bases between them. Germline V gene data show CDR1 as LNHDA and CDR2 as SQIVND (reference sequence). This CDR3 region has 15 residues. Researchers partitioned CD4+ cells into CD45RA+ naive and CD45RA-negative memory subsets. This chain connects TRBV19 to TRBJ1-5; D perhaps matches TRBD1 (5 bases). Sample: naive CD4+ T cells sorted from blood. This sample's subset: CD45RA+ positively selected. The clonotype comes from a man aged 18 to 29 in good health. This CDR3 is CASSNTGGSNQPQHF. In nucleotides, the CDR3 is TGTGCCAGTTCAAATACCGGGGGAAGTAATCAGCCCCAGCATTTT.